The clone carrying this T cell receptor beta chain is a singleton in its sample. The CDR3 loop spans 15 amino acids. Germline lookup yields CDR1 MNHNY and CDR2 SVGAGI (reference sequence). V gave up 5 bases and J gave up 7 bases, with 18 bases separating them. The source of the sample is a study of blood T cell repertoires in COVID-19. In the study overall: COVID-19 samples collected from the United States, Italy and Spain covered acute and convalescent phases. PBMCs, B-cell-depleted T cells, or T cells were the source of the cDNA or gDNA that made up the material.

The authors' processing: Estimates of nucleated cell counts were drawn from the amplification of reference gene primers. TCRdb keeps only in-frame clones here, not all; method: immunoSEQ multiplex PCR. V and J calls and clone size are copied from that table; D and trimming were computed from the DNA. The sample consists of 70,000 to 75,000 clones, roughly 80% of them appearing once. Source material: peripheral blood. The gene calls are TRBV6-6 and TRBJ2-1, with D maybe TRBD1 (7 bases). The source of this sequence is a woman in her sixties or seventies with acute or convalescent COVID-19. CDR3 sequence: CASSQGGGKENEQFF. The CDR3 DNA is TGTGCCAGCAGTCAAGGGGGCGGGAAGGAAAATGAGCAGTTCTTC.